There are many counts of the clone carrying this T cell receptor beta chain. J was trimmed by 9 bases and V by 6 bases; bases with no gene match: 9. CDR1 and CDR2 (germline): MNHEY, SVGAGI. The CDR3 loop spans 15 amino acids. TCRdb called the RT-PCR reads again in MiXCR, with one record for every CDR3 protein. The sample shows about 680,000 distinct CDR3 sequences, around 14% of them seen only once. This TCR was sampled from a female donor in good health, serving as a healthy control. V gene TRBV6-5 combines with J gene TRBJ1-6; 9 bases are a match to TRBD1. The specimen sequenced was memory CD4+ T cells from blood. Written as DNA, the CDR3 is TGTGCCAGCAGCCATCAGGGACAGGGAACTTCACCCCTCCACTTT. As protein: CASSHQGQGTSPLHF.